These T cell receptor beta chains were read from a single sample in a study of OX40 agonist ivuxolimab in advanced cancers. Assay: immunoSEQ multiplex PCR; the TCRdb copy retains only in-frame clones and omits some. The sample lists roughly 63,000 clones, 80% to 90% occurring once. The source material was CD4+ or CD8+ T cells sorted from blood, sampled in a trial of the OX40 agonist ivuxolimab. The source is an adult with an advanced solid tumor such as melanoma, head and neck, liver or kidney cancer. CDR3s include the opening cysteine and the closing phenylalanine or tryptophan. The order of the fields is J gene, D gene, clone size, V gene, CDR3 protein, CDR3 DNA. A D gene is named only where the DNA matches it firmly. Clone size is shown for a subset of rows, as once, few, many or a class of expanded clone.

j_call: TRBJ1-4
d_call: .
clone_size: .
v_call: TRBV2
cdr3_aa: CASSQQGAANEKLFF
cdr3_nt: TGTGCCAGCAGCCAACAGGGTGCCGCTAATGAAAAACTGTTTTTT

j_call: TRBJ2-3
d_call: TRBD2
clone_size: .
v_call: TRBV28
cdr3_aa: CASSPTSGQRTDTQYF
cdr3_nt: TGTGCCAGCAGTCCCACTAGCGGTCAACGCACAGATACGCAGTATTTT

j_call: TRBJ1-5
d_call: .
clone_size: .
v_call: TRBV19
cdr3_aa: CASSLRTGTLSNQPQHF
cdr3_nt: TGTGCCAGTAGTCTTCGTACCGGGACGCTTAGCAATCAGCCCCAGCATTTT

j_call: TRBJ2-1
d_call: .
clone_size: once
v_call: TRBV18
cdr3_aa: CASSPSNEQFF
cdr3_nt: TGTGCCAGCTCACCAAGCAATGAGCAGTTCTTC

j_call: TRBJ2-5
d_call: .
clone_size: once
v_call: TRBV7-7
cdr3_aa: CASSLNPSRGSGTQYF
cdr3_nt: TGTGCTAGCAGCTTAAATCCTTCGAGGGGCTCTGGGACCCAGTACTTC

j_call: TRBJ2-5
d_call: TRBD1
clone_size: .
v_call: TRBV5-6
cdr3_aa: CASSWQGARFQETQYF
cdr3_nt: TGTGCCAGCAGCTGGCAGGGGGCCCGCTTCCAAGAGACCCAGTACTTC

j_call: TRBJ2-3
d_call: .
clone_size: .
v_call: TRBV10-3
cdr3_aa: CAISPGADTQYF
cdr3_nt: TGTGCCATCAGCCCAGGGGCAGATACGCAGTATTTT

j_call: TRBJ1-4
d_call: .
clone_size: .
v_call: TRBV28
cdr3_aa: CASSLWGEGEKLFF
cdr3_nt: TGTGCCAGCAGTTTGTGGGGGGAGGGTGAAAAACTGTTTTTT

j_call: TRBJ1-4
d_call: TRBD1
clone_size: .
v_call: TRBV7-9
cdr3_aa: CASSLSGGVNEKLFF
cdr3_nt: TGTGCCAGCAGCCTCTCAGGGGGCGTGAATGAAAAACTGTTTTTT

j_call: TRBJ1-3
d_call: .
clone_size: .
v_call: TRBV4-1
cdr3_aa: CASSQFRLGNTIYF
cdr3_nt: TGCGCCAGCAGCCAATTCCGTCTTGGAAACACCATATATTTT

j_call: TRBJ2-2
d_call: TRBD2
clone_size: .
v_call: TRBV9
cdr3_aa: CASSVGTSGRPGTGELFF
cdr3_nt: TGTGCCAGCAGCGTGGGGACTAGCGGGAGGCCGGGGACCGGGGAGCTGTTTTTT

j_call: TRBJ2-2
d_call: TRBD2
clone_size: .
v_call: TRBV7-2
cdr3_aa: CASSLAYRASGSAGELFF
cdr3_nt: TGTGCCAGCAGCTTAGCTTACCGGGCTAGCGGGTCCGCCGGGGAGCTGTTTTTT

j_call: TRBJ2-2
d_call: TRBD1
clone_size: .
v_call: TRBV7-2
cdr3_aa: CASSTRDRVYTGELFF
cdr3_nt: TGTGCCAGCAGCACCCGGGACAGGGTATACACCGGGGAGCTGTTTTTT

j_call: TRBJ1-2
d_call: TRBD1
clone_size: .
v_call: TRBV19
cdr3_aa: CASRRDRDDYGYTF
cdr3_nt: TGTGCCAGTAGAAGGGACAGGGATGACTATGGCTACACCTTC

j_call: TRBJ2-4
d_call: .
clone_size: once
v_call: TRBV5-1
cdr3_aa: CASSLNLAKNIQYF
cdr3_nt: TGCGCCAGCAGCCTGAACTTAGCCAAAAACATTCAGTACTTC

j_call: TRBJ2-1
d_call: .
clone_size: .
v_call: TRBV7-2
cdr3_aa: CASTASRLNEQFF
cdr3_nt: TGTGCCAGCACGGCTAGCAGACTCAATGAGCAGTTCTTC

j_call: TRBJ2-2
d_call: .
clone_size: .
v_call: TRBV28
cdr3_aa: CASSLSTGELFF
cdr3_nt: TGTGCCAGCAGTTTGAGCACCGGGGAGCTGTTTTTT

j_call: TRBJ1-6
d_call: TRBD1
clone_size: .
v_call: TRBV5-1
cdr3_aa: CASSLAATGQGHPLHF
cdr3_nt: TGCGCCAGCAGCTTGGCCGCAACTGGACAGGGGCATCCCCTCCACTTT